The source of this TCR beta chain is a study of cytomegalovirus exposure and HLA in healthy donors. This clone came up once. Here immunoSEQ multiplex PCR was the method, and the copy in TCRdb shows in-frame clones only, minus some. Found here are roughly 140,000 clones, less than 90% of them singletons; the top ten hold 2.5% to 4%. The CDR3 length is 16 residues. The V gene's germline CDR1 is SEHNR and CDR2 FQNEAQ (reference sequence). V lost 1 base to trimming and J lost 7 bases; unmatched junction nucleotides: 9. The sequence was obtained from a woman between 18 and 29 years old in good health and CMV-seropositive. The J gene is TRBJ1-4, the V gene TRBV7-9; 7 bases map to TRBD1. The sequenced material came from PBMCs. The CDR3 sequence: CASSLGLTGSGEKLFF. Written as DNA, the CDR3 is TGTGCCAGCAGCTTAGGACTGACAGGGAGCGGTGAAAAACTGTTTTTT.